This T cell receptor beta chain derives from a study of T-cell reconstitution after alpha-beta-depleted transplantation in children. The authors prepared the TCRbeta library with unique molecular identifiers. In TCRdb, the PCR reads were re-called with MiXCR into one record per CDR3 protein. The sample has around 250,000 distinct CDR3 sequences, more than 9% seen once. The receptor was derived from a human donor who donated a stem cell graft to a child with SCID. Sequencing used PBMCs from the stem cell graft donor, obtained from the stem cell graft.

Written as DNA, the CDR3 is TGTGCCAGCAGCTTATCGGGACAGATCTCAGATACGCAGTATTTT. Translating it yields CASSLSGQISDTQYF. The rearrangement joins TRBV7-9 to TRBJ2-3; TRBD1 agrees at 7 bases. The CDR3 is 15 amino acids. The V segment lost 2 bases and the J segment 4 bases; nucleotides outside the gene matches: 6. The V gene's germline CDR1 is SEHNR and CDR2 FQNEAQ (reference sequence). Complete variable domain (other parts from reference TRBV7-9 and TRBJ2-3): DTGVSQNPRHKITKRGQNVTFRCDPISEHNRLYWYRQTLGQGPEFLTYFQNEAQLEKSRLLSDRFSAERPKGSFSTLEIQRTEQGDSAMYLCASSLSGQISDTQYFGPGTRLTVL.